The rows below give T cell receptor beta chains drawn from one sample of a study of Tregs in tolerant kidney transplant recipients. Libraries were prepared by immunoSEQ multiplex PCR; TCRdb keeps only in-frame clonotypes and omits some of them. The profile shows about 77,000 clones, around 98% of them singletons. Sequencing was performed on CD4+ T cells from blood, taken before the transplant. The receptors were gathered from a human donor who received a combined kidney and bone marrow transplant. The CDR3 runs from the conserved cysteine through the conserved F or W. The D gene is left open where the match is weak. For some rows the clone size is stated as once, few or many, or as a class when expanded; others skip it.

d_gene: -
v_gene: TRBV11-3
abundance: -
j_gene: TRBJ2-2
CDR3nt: TGTGCCAGCAGCTTAGTTGTCGGGTCCGGGCTGTTTTTT
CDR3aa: CASSLVVGSGLFF

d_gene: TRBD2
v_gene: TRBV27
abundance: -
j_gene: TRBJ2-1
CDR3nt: TGTGCCAGCAGTTTAGCTAGCGGGGGGGCGGGTTACAATGAGCAGTTCTTC
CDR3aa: CASSLASGGAGYNEQFF

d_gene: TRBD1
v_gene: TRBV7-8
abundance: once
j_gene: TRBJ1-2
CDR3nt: TGTGCCAGCAGCTTAAAAGCTCCCCCGACAGGGAACTATGGCTACACCTTC
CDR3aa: CASSLKAPPTGNYGYTF

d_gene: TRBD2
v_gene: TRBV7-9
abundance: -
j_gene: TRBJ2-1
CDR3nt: TGTGCCAGCAGCTTAGTTAGCGGGGGGGCCCGGGATAATGAGCAGTTCTTC
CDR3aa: CASSLVSGGARDNEQFF

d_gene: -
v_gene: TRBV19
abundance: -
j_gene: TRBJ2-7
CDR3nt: TGTGCCAGTAGTATAGCGGGCAGGGTCACCGAGCAGTACTTC
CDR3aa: CASSIAGRVTEQYF

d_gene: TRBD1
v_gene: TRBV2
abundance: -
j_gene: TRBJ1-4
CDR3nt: TGTGCCAGCAGTGTGACAGGGGAAGAAAAACTGTTTTTT
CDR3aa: CASSVTGEEKLFF

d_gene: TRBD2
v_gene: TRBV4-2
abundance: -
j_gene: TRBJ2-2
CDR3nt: TGTGCCAGCAGCCAAGCACTAGCGGGGGGCTTAGGCGGGGAGCTGTTTTTT
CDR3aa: CASSQALAGGLGGELFF

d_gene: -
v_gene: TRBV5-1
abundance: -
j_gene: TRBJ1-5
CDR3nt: TGCGCCAGCAGCTTGGGGGCTAACCAGCCCCAGCATTTT
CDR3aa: CASSLGANQPQHF

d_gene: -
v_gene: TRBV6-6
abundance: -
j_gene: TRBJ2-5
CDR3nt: TGTGCCAGCAGTTACTCCCCCGGGATCCGGGATTTCCACTTC
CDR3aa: CASSYSPGIRDFHF

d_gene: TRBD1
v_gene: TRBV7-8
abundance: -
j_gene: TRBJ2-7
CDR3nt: TGTGCCAGCAGCCCCCCCCTCCGGGACAGGGGTCACGAGCAGTACTTC
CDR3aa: CASSPPLRDRGHEQYF

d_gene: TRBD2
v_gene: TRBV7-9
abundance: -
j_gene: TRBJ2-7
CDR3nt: TGTGCCAGCAGAGGACTAGCGGGAGAAATTTGGGACGAGCAGTACTTC
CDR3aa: CASRGLAGEIWDEQYF

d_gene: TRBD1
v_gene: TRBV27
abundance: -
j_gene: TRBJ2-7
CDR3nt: TGTGCCAGCAGCCTAGGGGACAGGGGGTACGAGCAGTACTTC
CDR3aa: CASSLGDRGYEQYF

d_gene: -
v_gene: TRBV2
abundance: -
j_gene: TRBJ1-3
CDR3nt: TGTGCAACCGGAAAGAGCGCCTCTGGAAACACCATATATTTT
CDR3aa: CATGKSASGNTIYF

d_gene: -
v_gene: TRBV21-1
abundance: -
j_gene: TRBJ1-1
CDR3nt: TGTGCCAGCAGCTCCCGTCGTCGGGGAACGAACACTGAAGCTTTCTTT
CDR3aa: CASSSRRRGTNTEAFF

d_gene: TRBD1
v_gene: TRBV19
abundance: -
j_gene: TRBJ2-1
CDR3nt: TGTGCCAGTAGTGTCAGCCCCACCTCGGACAGGGGCAATGAGCAGTTCTTC
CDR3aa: CASSVSPTSDRGNEQFF

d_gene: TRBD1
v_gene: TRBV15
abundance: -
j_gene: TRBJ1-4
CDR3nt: TGTGCCACCAGCAGACAGGGGGAGAAACTGTTTTTT
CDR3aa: CATSRQGEKLFF

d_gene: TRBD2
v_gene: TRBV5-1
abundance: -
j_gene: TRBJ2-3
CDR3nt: TGCGCCAGCAGCTTGTACCCGACTAGCGGGGGCCCAGATACGCAGTATTTT
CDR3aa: CASSLYPTSGGPDTQYF

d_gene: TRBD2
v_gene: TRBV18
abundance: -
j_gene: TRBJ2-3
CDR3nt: TGTGCCAGCTCGCAGGGACTAGCGGGTCACACAGATACGCAGTATTTT
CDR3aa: CASSQGLAGHTDTQYF

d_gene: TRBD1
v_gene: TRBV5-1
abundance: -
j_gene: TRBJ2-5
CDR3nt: TGCGCCAGCAGCTTAGGGCAGGGGGCTTTTGAGACCCAGTACTTC
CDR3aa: CASSLGQGAFETQYF

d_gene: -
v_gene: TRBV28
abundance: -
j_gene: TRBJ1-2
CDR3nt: TGTGCCAGCATCGCGAACCCAGGACAGACTATCACTAACTATGGCTACACCTTC
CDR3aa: CASIANPGQTITNYGYTF

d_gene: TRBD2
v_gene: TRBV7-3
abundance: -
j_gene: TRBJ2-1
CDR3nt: TGTGCCAGCAGCCCCAGCGCCGGGACTAGCGGTGATGAGCAGTTCTTC
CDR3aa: CASSPSAGTSGDEQFF

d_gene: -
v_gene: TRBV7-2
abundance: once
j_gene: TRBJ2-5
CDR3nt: TGTGCCAGCAGCTTAAACGGGGGAGGGGGAGAGACCCAGTACTTC
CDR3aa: CASSLNGGGGETQYF

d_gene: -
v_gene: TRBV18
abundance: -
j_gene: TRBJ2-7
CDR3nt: TGTGCCAGCACAAGACAGCTTGCTAGCTCCTACGAGCAGTACTTC
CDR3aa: CASTRQLASSYEQYF

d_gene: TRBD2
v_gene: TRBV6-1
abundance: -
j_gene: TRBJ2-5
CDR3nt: TGTGCCAGCAGCCCAGCGGGAGGGCCTCCAAAGACCCAGTACTTC
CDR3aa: CASSPAGGPPKTQYF